The T cell receptor (beta chain) under discussion was sequenced for a study of CD8 T cells in Susac syndrome. The overall study: Active disease was present in about 6 of the sequenced Susac syndrome patients, whereas fewer than 10 of them were in remission. There were Susac syndrome patients who were therapy-naive at blood draw, others on corticosteroids, and others on intravenous immunoglobulin alone. Study outcomes and limitations: That the number of individuals in its TCR sequencing and HLA analysis was relatively small was acknowledged by the study.

Concerning this clonotype: Its target is unknown.

RNA was extracted with the RNeasy kit, and a quantity of roughly 0.45 to 1 ug was reverse transcribed using random hexamers. The CDR3 of TCR beta was amplified by immunoSEQ multiplex PCR across 54 Vbeta and 13 Jbeta. MiXCR, run by TCRdb on the immunoSEQ multiplex PCR reads, gives a single entry per CDR3 protein. The table shows 120,000 or so distinct CDR3 sequences, with around 94% occurring only once. CDR1 PRHDT and CDR2 FYEKMQ come from the germline V gene (reference sequence). The CDR3 runs 14 residues. The germline V and J ends were trimmed by 5 bases and 0 bases, with 9 bases remaining between them.

The chain joins TRBV13 to TRBJ2-3; no clear D. The material sequenced was CD8+ T cells from PBMCs. The clonotype comes from a human donor with Susac syndrome. CDR3 sequence reads: CASSTQTSTDTQYF. The CDR3 nucleotides are TGTGCCAGCAGCACCCAGACTAGCACAGATACGCAGTATTTT. Full variable domain (outside the CDR3, taken from reference TRBV13 and TRBJ2-3): AAGVIQSPRHLIKEKRETATLKCYPIPRHDTVYWYQQGPGQDPQFLISFYEKMQSDKGSIPDRFSAQQFSDYHSELNMSSLELGDSALYFCASSTQTSTDTQYFGPGTRLTVL.